These T cell receptor beta chains were read from a single sample in a study of blood T cell repertoires in COVID-19. TCRdb's copy holds only in-frame clones and misses some; the assay was immunoSEQ multiplex PCR. The data hold fewer than 100,000 clones, with 87% observed a single time. The specimen sequenced was peripheral blood. These receptors were taken from a man aged 70-80 years with acute or convalescent COVID-19. Both conserved end residues are part of each CDR3. A D gene is named only where the DNA matches it firmly. Clone sizes are given selectively: once, few, many, or a class where the clone is expanded.

V	size	J	D	CDR3	DNA
TRBV7-2	-	TRBJ2-1	TRBD1	CASSLGGDRAYNEQFF	TGTGCCAGCAGCTTGGGGGGGGACAGGGCCTACAATGAGCAGTTCTTC
TRBV10-2	-	TRBJ1-3	TRBD1	CASSPQGASGNTIYF	TGCGCCAGCAGTCCACAGGGGGCCTCTGGAAACACCATATATTTT
TRBV12-3/TRBV12-4	-	TRBJ1-5	-	CASTGEGQPQHF	TGTGCCAGCACCGGGGAGGGTCAGCCCCAGCATTTT
TRBV6-5	-	TRBJ2-4	-	CASSTTENIQYF	TGTGCCAGCAGTACGACAGAAAACATTCAGTACTTC
TRBV7-9	-	TRBJ2-2	TRBD2	CASSPGLASTGELFF	TGTGCCAGCAGCCCCGGACTAGCTAGCACCGGGGAGCTGTTTTTT
TRBV4-1	-	TRBJ2-3	TRBD2	CASSQRLAVTDTQYF	TGCGCCAGCAGCCAAAGGCTAGCGGTCACAGATACGCAGTATTTT
TRBV5-8	-	TRBJ2-6	-	CASSSRLLTAGSGANVLTF	TGTGCCAGCAGCTCCCGCCTCTTGACCGCGGGCTCTGGGGCCAACGTCCTGACTTTC
TRBV6-5	-	TRBJ1-1	-	CATTEGSWGTEAFF	TGTGCCACCACAGAGGGAAGTTGGGGCACTGAAGCTTTCTTT
TRBV27	-	TRBJ1-5	-	CASSLASGGGPQHF	TGTGCCAGCAGTTTGGCGTCTGGGGGGGGGCCCCAGCATTTT
TRBV4-1	-	TRBJ1-2	TRBD1	CASSQGQGAGGYTF	TGCGCCAGCAGCCAAGGACAGGGGGCTGGTGGCTACACCTTC
TRBV5-5	-	TRBJ2-2	TRBD2	CASSSAGTSGSGELFF	TGTGCCAGCAGCTCCGCCGGGACTAGCGGATCCGGGGAGCTGTTTTTT
TRBV27	few	TRBJ1-4	-	CASNVIATNEKLFF	TGTGCCAGCAATGTAATAGCAACTAATGAAAAACTGTTTTTT
TRBV30	-	TRBJ2-3	-	CAWSVHWENTDTQYF	TGTGCCTGGAGTGTTCACTGGGAGAACACAGATACGCAGTATTTT
TRBV28	-	TRBJ1-2	-	CASSSNYGYTF	TGTGCCAGCAGTTCAAACTATGGCTACACCTTC
TRBV6-5	-	TRBJ1-4	TRBD1	CASRQGSTNEKLFF	TGTGCCAGCAGACAGGGGTCAACTAATGAAAAACTGTTTTTT
TRBV9	-	TRBJ2-2	TRBD2	CASSLGLAGGDTGELFF	TGTGCCAGCAGCCTCGGACTAGCGGGGGGGGACACCGGGGAGCTGTTTTTT
TRBV4-1	once	TRBJ2-2	TRBD1	CASSPGQGPNTGELFF	TGCGCCAGCAGTCCGGGACAGGGCCCCAACACCGGGGAGCTGTTTTTT
TRBV4-1	few	TRBJ1-2	TRBD1	CASSQVQGGRGYTF	TGCGCCAGCAGCCAAGTCCAGGGGGGCCGTGGCTACACCTTC
TRBV7-9	-	TRBJ1-1	-	CASASLGGVEAFF	TGTGCCAGCGCCTCTTTAGGGGGGGTTGAAGCTTTCTTT
TRBV4-1	-	TRBJ2-2	-	CASSGRVRALNTGELFF	TGCGCCAGCAGCGGCCGGGTCAGGGCCTTGAACACCGGGGAGCTGTTTTTT
TRBV5-5	-	TRBJ1-1	-	CASSLAVTTNTEAFF	TGTGCCAGCAGCTTGGCCGTCACTACGAACACTGAAGCTTTCTTT
TRBV6-4	-	TRBJ2-7	TRBD1	CASSDRETGEPYEQYF	TGTGCCAGCAGTGACCGAGAAACAGGGGAGCCCTACGAGCAGTACTTC
TRBV19	few	TRBJ1-2	TRBD1	CASSIQNPGGTRVGYTF	TGTGCCAGTAGTATACAAAACCCAGGGGGCACGCGCGTGGGCTACACCTTC
TRBV30	-	TRBJ1-1	TRBD1	CAWSPTGAGSEAFF	TGTGCCTGGAGTCCCACAGGGGCGGGCAGCGAAGCTTTCTTT
TRBV5-1	-	TRBJ2-2	TRBD1	CASSPQGDDTGELFF	TGCGCCAGCAGCCCCCAGGGGGACGACACCGGGGAGCTGTTTTTT